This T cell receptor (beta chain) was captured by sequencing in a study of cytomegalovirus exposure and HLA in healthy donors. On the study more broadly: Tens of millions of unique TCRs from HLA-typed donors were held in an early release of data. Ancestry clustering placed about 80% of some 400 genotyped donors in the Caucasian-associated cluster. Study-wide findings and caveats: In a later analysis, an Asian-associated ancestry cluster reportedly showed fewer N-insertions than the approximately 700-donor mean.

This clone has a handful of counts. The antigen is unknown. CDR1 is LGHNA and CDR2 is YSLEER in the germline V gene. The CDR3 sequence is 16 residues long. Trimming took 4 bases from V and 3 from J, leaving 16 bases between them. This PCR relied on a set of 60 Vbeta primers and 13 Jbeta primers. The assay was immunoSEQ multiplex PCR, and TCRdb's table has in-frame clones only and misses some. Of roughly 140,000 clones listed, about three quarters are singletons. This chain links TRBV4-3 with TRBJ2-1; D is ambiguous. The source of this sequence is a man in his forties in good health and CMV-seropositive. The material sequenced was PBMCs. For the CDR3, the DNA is TGCGCCAGCAGCCTCGCAGACTCCGTCGGCTACAATGAGCAGTTCTTC. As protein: CASSLADSVGYNEQFF.